This T cell receptor beta chain was sequenced during a study of T-cell reconstitution after alpha-beta-depleted transplantation in children. General observations from the study: Several hundred rapidly expanded clones from non-depleted graft cells reportedly supplied alpha-beta T cells about two months post-transplant.

It was with unique molecular identifiers that the TCRbeta library was prepared. TCRdb reprocessed the PCR reads via MiXCR and lists one record per CDR3 protein. The sample has roughly 30,000 distinct CDR3 sequences, 5.5% to 8% seen once. This clonotype was recorded at least ten times. What it binds is not known. CDR1 is MNHNS and CDR2 is SASEGT in the germline V gene. V trimming: 8 bases; J trimming: 6 bases; junction bases outside the gene matches: 7. The CDR3 totals 13 residues. The chain links TRBV6-1 to TRBJ2-1, with TRBD1 matching over 7 bases. The input for sequencing was peripheral blood, taken 60 days after TCRalphabeta/CD19-depleted stem cell transplant. The receptor was isolated from a child younger than two who had a stem cell transplant for acute myeloid leukemia, so the T cells may come from the graft donor. The DNA of the CDR3 is TGTGCCAGCGGGAAGACAGGGAGCAATGAGCAGTTCTTC. Translation gives CASGKTGSNEQFF.